This T cell receptor beta chain was recorded in a study of cytomegalovirus exposure and HLA in healthy donors. Study-wide results and limits: The investigators catalogued 150 or so TCR beta chains as cytomegalovirus-associated. At a 0.05 false discovery rate, a later analysis found some 18,000 TCR beta sequences to be associated with HLA alleles. Certain sequence variants were highly shared and formed a cluster, and this cluster was likely a sequencing artifact.

A remark on this clone: What it binds is unknown.

The PCR was carried out with 60 Vbeta primers and 13 Jbeta primers. Sequenced by immunoSEQ multiplex PCR; TCRdb stores in-frame clones only, minus some. The sample consists of 210,000 or so clones, roughly 76% of them appearing once. The TCR was taken from a woman aged 25 to 39 in good health and CMV-seropositive. Sequencing was carried out using PBMCs.

CDR3 in amino acids: CASREGVAKNIQYF. For the CDR3, the DNA is TGCGCCAGCAGGGAAGGGGTCGCCAAAAACATTCAGTACTTC. The chain employs TRBV10-1 and TRBJ2-4, with TRBD1 as a possible D gene (5 bases). Germline values: CDR1 WNHNN, CDR2 SYGVQD (reference sequence). The CDR3 consists of 14 residues. Between the trimmed V and J ends, which lost 6 bases and 1 base, there was a span of 10 bases.